This TCR beta chain is from a study of response to subunit inactivated influenza vaccine. The study, taken as a whole, reports: The authors suggested that few new T cells are recruited per seasonal influenza vaccination.

TCRdb called the RT-PCR reads again in MiXCR, with one record for every CDR3 protein. The sample yields some 180,000 distinct CDR3 sequences, around a tenth seen once. This CDR3 has 15 residues. V was clipped by 2 bases and J by 0 bases; unmatched bases: 3. Germline CDR1 SGHTA, CDR2 FQGNSA. The sample holds a few counts of this clonotype. What it binds is unknown. The chain recombines TRBV7-2 with TRBJ2-5; TRBD1 matches at 7 bases. Sequencing was performed on non-naive T cells sorted from PBMCs, taken on the day of vaccination. The clonotype originates from a man aged 45 to 65 who received an inactivated influenza vaccine. The CDR3 spells CASSLLDRYQETQYF. CDR3 DNA sequence: TGTGCCAGCAGCTTATTGGACAGGTACCAAGAGACCCAGTACTTC.